This T cell receptor (beta chain) was observed in a study of T-cell reconstitution after alpha-beta-depleted transplantation in children. Molecular barcoding with unique molecular identifiers was used for the TCRbeta library. TCRdb passed the PCR reads through MiXCR, listing each CDR3 protein once. The sample has 450,000 to 500,000 distinct CDR3 sequences, 9.5% to 15% seen once. This clonotype was counted ten times or more. V lost 7 bases, J lost 1 base, and 13 bases lay in between. The CDR3 extends over 14 amino acids. CDR1 and CDR2 (germline): MDHEN, SYDVKM. Sequencing used PBMCs from the stem cell graft donor, obtained from the stem cell graft. This TCR was sampled from a human donor who donated a stem cell graft to a child with combined immunodeficiency. The chain links TRBV28 to TRBJ1-1; D gene uncertain. For the CDR3, the DNA is TGTGCCAGCAATGGGGAATCCGGGAACACTGAAGCTTTCTTT. It encodes CASNGESGNTEAFF. Filled out from reference TRBV28 and TRBJ1-1, the complete variable domain reads DVKVTQSSRYLVKRTGEKVFLECVQDMDHENMFWYRQDPGLGLRLIYFSYDVKMKEKGDIPEGYSVSREKKERFSLILESASTNQTSMYLCASNGESGNTEAFFGQGTRLTVV.